Sequencing of this TCR beta chain was carried out in a study of cytomegalovirus exposure and HLA in healthy donors. In the study overall: An early release of data contained about 85 million unique TCRs, which came from HLA-typed donors. Study observations and caveats: Presence/absence analyses treated sequencing depth as roughly uniform across donors. Other equally common chains were less clonally expanded than HLA-associated TCR beta chains, a later analysis showed.

The ends were cut back, 3 bases at V and 0 bases at J, with 15 bases in the middle. The germline gives CDR1 LNHDA, CDR2 SQIVND (reference sequence). The CDR3 spans 17 residues. This clone was detected only a few times. Its target is not known. 13 Jbeta primers and 60 Vbeta primers were used for the PCR. Measured with immunoSEQ multiplex PCR; TCRdb has only the in-frame clones, and not every one. This table holds about 89,000 clones, around 67% found once. This receptor was identified in a male donor in good health and CMV-seronegative. The chain combines TRBV19 with TRBJ2-1; tentatively, D is TRBD2 (5 bases). The sequencing input was PBMCs. The CDR3 reads CASSIQLTGSSYNEQFF. The CDR3 nucleotides are TGTGCCAGTAGTATTCAGCTTACGGGAAGCTCCTACAATGAGCAGTTCTTC. Full variable domain (remainder filled in from reference TRBV19 and TRBJ2-1): DGGITQSPKYLFRKEGQNVTLSCEQNLNHDAMYWYRQDPGQGLRLIYYSQIVNDFQKGDIAEGYSVSREKKESFPLTVTSAQKNPTAFYLCASSIQLTGSSYNEQFFGPGTRLTVL.